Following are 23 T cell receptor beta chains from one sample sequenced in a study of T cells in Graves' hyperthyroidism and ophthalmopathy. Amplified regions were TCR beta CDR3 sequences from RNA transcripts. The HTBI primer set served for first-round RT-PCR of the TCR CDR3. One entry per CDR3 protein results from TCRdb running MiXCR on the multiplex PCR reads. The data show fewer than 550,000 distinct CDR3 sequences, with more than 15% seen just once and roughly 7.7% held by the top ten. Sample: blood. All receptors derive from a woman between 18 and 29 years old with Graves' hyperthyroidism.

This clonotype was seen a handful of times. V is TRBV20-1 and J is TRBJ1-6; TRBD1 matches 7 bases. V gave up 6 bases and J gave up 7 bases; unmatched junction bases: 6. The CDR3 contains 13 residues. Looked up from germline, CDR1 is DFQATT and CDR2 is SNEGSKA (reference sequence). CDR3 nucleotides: TGCAGTGCCCGGGACAGAGAGAATTCACCCCTCCACTTT. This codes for CSARDRENSPLHF.

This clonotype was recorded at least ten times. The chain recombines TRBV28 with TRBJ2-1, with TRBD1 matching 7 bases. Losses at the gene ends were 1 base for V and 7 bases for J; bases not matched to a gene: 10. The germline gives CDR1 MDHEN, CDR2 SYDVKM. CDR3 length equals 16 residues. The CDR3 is CASSLLSEGALNEQFF. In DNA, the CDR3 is TGTGCCAGCAGTTTATTAAGTGAGGGGGCTCTGAATGAGCAGTTCTTC.

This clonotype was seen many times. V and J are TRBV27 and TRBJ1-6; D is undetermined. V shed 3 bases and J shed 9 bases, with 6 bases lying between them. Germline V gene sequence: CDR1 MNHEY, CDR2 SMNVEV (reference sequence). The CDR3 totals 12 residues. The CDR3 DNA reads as TGTGCCAGCAGTTTTCCGGGTTCACCCCTCCACTTT. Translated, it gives CASSFPGSPLHF.

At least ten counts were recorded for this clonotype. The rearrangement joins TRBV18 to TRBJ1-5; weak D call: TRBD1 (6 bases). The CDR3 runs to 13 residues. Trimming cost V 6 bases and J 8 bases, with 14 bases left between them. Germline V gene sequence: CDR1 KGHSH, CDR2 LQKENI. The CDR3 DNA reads TGTGCCAGCTCGCGTGGGGGCGACGAGCCCCAGCATTTT. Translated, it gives CASSRGGDEPQHF.

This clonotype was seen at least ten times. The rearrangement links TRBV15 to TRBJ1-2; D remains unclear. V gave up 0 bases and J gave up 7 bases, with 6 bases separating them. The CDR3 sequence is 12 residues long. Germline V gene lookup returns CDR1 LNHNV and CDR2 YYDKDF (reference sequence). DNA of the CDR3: TGTGCCACCAGCAGAGATGGTGCTGGCTACACCTTC. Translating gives CATSRDGAGYTF. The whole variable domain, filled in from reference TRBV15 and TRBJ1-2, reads DAMVIQNPRYQVTQFGKPVTLSCSQTLNHNVMYWYQQKSSQAPKLLFHYYDKDFNNEADTPDNFQSRRPNTSFCFLDIRSPGLGDTAMYLCATSRDGAGYTFGSGTRLTVV.

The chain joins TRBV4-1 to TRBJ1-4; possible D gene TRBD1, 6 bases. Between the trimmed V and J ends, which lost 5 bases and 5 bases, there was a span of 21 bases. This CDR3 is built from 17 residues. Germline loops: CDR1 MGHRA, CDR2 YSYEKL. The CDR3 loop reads CASSFEYGRQENEKLFF. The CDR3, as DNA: TGCGCCAGCAGCTTCGAATATGGGAGACAGGAGAATGAAAAACTGTTTTTT.

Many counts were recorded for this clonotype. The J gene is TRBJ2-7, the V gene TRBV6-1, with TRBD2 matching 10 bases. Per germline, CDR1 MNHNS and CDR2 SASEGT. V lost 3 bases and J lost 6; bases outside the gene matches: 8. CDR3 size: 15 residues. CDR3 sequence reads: CASSDSGRPRSEQYF. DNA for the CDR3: TGTGCCAGCAGTGATAGCGGGAGGCCGCGCAGCGAGCAGTACTTC.

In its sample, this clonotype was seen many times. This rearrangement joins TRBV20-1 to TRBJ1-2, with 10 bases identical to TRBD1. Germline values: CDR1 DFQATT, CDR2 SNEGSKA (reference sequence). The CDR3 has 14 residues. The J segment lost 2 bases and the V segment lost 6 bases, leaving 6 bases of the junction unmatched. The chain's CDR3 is CSAIPGQGNYGYTF. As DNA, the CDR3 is TGCAGTGCGATACCGGGACAGGGGAACTATGGCTACACCTTC.

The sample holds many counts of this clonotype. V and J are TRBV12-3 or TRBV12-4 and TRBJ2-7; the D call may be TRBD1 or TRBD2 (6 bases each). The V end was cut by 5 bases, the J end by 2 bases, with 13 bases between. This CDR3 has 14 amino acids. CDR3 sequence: CASSQGRGPYEQYF. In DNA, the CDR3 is TGTGCCAGCAGTCAAGGACGGGGGCCCTACGAGCAGTACTTC.

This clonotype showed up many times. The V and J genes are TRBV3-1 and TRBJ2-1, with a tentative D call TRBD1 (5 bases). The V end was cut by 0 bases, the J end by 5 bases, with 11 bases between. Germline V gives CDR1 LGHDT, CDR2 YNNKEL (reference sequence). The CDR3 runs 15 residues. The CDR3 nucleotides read TGTGCCAGCAGCCAAGATGGGGCGGAGAACAATGAGCAGTTCTTC. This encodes CASSQDGAENNEQFF.

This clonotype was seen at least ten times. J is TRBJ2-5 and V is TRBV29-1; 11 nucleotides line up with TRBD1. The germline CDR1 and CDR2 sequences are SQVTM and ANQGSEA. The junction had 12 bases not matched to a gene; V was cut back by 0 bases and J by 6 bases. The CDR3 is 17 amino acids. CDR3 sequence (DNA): TGCAGCGTTGAAGATCTGAATTCCGGGACAGGGGGTCAGACCCAGTACTTC. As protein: CSVEDLNSGTGGQTQYF.

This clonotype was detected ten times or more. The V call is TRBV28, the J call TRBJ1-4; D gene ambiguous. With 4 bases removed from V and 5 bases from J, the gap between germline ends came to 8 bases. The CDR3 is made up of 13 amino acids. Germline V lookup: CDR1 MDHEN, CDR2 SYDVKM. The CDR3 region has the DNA TGTGCCAGCAGTTGGGCGGGAAATGAAAAACTGTTTTTT. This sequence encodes CASSWAGNEKLFF.

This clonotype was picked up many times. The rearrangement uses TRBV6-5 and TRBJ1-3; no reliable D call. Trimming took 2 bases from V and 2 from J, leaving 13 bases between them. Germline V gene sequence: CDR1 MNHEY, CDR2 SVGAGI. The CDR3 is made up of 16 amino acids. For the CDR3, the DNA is TGTGCCAGCAGTTACCTAGACCGGGAGGCTGGAAACACCATATATTTT. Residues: CASSYLDREAGNTIYF.

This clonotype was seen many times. The DNA for the CDR3 is TGTGCCAGCAGTGAACTGACAGGGGATTACGGCTATGGCTACACCTTC. This encodes CASSELTGDYGYGYTF. The chain is built from TRBV6-1 and TRBJ1-2, with 8 bases fitting TRBD1. The V and J ends lost 2 bases and 4 bases, in that order; junction bases with no gene match: 9. The germline CDR1 and CDR2 sequences are MNHNS and SASEGT. The CDR3 is made up of 16 amino acids.

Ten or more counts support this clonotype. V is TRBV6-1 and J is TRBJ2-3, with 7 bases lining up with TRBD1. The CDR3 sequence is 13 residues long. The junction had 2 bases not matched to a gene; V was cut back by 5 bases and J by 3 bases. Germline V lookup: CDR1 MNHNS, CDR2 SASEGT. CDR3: CASSSGGTDTQYF. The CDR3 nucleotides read TGTGCCAGCAGTTCAGGGGGAACAGATACGCAGTATTTT.

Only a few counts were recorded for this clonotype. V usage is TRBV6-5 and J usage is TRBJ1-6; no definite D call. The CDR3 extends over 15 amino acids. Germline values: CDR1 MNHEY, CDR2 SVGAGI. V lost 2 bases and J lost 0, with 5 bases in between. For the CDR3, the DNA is TGTGCCAGCAGTTACCAGAGCTCCTATAATTCACCCCTCCACTTT. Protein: CASSYQSSYNSPLHF.

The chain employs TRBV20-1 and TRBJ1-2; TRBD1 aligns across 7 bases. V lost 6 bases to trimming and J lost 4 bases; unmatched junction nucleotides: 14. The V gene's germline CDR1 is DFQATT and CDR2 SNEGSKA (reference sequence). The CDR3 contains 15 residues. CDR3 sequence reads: CSARTGLRGGYGYTF. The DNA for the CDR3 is TGCAGTGCAAGGACAGGCCTCCGAGGAGGCTATGGCTACACCTTC.

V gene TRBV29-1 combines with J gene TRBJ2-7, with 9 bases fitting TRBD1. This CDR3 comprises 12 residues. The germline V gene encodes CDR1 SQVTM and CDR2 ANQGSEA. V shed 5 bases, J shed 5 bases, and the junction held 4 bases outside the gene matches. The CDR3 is CSVKQGANEQYF. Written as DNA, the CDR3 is TGCAGCGTTAAACAGGGGGCGAACGAGCAGTACTTC.

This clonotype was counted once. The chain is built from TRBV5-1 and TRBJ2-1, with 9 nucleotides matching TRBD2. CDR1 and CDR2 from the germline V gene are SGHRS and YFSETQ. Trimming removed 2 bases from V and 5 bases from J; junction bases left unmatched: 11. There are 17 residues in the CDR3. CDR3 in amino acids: CASSFFGLAGINNEQFF. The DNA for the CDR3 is TGCGCCAGCAGCTTTTTCGGCCTAGCGGGAATCAACAATGAGCAGTTCTTC.

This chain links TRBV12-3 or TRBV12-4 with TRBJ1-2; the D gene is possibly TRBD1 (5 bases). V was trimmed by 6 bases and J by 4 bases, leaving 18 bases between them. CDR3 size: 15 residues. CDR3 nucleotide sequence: TGTGCCAGCAGATCCCAGGCGCAGGGACGCTATGGCTACACCTTC. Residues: CASRSQAQGRYGYTF.

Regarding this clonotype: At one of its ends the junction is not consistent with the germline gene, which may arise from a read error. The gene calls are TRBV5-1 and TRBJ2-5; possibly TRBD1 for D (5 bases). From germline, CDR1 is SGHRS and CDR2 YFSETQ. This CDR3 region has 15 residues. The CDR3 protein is CASSLGTGASETQYF. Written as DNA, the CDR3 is TGTGCCAGCAGCTTGGGTACAGGCGCGTCAGAGACCCAGTACTTC.

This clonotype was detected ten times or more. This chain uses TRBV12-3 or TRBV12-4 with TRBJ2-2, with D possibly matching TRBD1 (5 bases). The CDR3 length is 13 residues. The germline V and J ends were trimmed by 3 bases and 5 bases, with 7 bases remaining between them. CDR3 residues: CASSFRVTGELFF. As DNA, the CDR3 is TGTGCCAGCAGTTTCAGGGTTACCGGGGAGCTGTTTTTT.

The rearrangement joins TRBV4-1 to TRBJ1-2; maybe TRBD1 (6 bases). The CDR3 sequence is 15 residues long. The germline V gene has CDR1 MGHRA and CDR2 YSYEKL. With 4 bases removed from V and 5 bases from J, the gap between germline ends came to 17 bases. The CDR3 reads CASSPMGGARYGYTF. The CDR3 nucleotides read TGCGCCAGCAGCCCAATGGGGGGGGCGAGGTATGGCTACACCTTC.